This T cell receptor beta chain was found in a study of patients and donors after allogeneic stem cell transplantation. This clonotype was recorded a few times. This CDR3 has 16 residues. Trimming at V came to 1 base and at J to 1 base, leaving 4 bases not matched to a gene. The V gene's germline CDR1 is MNHEY and CDR2 SMNVEV (reference sequence). TCRdb called the RT-PCR reads again in MiXCR, with one record for every CDR3 protein. This table holds roughly 180,000 distinct CDR3 sequences, 40% to 45% found once. The TCR was taken from a human donor who was either an allogeneic HSCT recipient or a stem cell or donor lymphocyte infusion donor (not recorded which). It is not recorded whose cells these are; they may come from a transplant donor. Sequenced sample: blood, either unsorted or a sorted T cell fraction (not recorded which). J is TRBJ2-5 and V is TRBV27; 9 bases map to TRBD1. The CDR3 here is CASSLFGQGSQETQYF. As DNA, the CDR3 is TGTGCCAGCAGTTTATTTGGACAGGGGAGCCAAGAGACCCAGTACTTC.